Presented here are 10 T cell receptor beta chains from one specimen sequenced in a study of OX40 agonist ivuxolimab in advanced cancers. Assay: immunoSEQ multiplex PCR; the TCRdb copy retains only in-frame clones and omits some. The data contain around 40,000 clones, around 80% of them singletons. The sample consisted of CD4+ or CD8+ T cells sorted from blood, taken in a trial of the OX40 agonist ivuxolimab. The receptors here all came from an adult with an advanced solid tumor such as melanoma, head and neck, liver or kidney cancer.

Regarding this clone: One end of the junction varies from germline; a read error may be responsible. V and J are TRBV20-1 and TRBJ2-7, with D perhaps assigned TRBD1 or TRBD2 (5 bases each). Germline V CDR1 and CDR2: DFQATT, SNEGSKA (reference sequence). The CDR3 loop spans 11 amino acids. CDR3 coding DNA: TGTTCCCTCGGTGGGGGCTACGAGCAGTACTTC. Translating it yields CSLGGGYEQYF.

This sequence joins TRBV18 and TRBJ2-1; the match to TRBD1 covers 7 bases. With V trimmed by 3 bases and J by 0 bases, 5 bases remained unmatched. The CDR3 is 16 amino acids. Per the germline V gene, CDR1 is KGHSH and CDR2 is LQKENI. The CDR3 DNA follows: TGTGCCAGCTCACCGTTCCGGGACAGCTCCTACAATGAGCAGTTCTTC. It specifies CASSPFRDSSYNEQFF.

The chain employs TRBV27 and TRBJ2-2, with TRBD1 identical over 7 bases. This CDR3 is built from 14 residues. The V and J ends lost 2 bases and 7 bases, in that order; junction bases with no gene match: 4. CDR1 is MNHEY and CDR2 is SMNVEV in the germline V gene (reference sequence). The chain's CDR3 is CASSLRQGHGELFF. The CDR3, as DNA: TGTGCCAGCAGTTTACGACAGGGTCACGGGGAGCTGTTTTTT.

This chain links TRBV5-1 with TRBJ1-1, with unresolved D. With 0 bases removed from V and 1 base from J, the gap between germline ends came to 4 bases. The germline CDR1 and CDR2 sequences are SGHRS and YFSETQ. CDR3 length: 13 residues. The CDR3 spells CASSLDQNTEAFF. The CDR3 DNA sequence: TGCGCCAGCAGCTTGGACCAGAACACTGAAGCTTTCTTT.

This chain connects TRBV5-1 to TRBJ2-5; D perhaps matches TRBD1 (5 bases). The length of the CDR3 is 15 residues. Trimming shortened V by 0 bases and J by 8 bases, and 17 bases separated the two germline ends. Germline V gives CDR1 SGHRS, CDR2 YFSETQ. The CDR3 bases are TGCGCCAGCAGCTTGGCGGTCAGGGAAAAGGGAACCCAGTACTTC. It is translated as CASSLAVREKGTQYF.

The genes are TRBV5-1 and TRBJ2-1, with D possibly called TRBD1 or TRBD2 (5 bases each). Germline V gene sequence: CDR1 SGHRS, CDR2 YFSETQ. The CDR3 runs to 15 residues. V was shortened by 0 bases and J by 0 bases, with 7 bases between the two germline ends. Here the CDR3 DNA reads TGCGCCAGCAGCTTGGTGGGGGACTCCTACAATGAGCAGTTCTTC. This translates into CASSLVGDSYNEQFF.

The J gene is TRBJ1-2, the V gene TRBV6-5; D call uncertain. Trimming removed 2 bases from V and 4 bases from J, with 8 bases in between. CDR1 is MNHEY and CDR2 is SVGAGI in the germline V gene. The CDR3 loop spans 13 amino acids. This CDR3 is CASSYEGSYGYTF. The CDR3 nucleotides are TGTGCCAGCAGTTACGAGGGATCCTATGGCTACACCTTC.

J is TRBJ2-2 and V is TRBV28; TRBD2 is a possible D gene (6 bases). The CDR3 extends over 15 amino acids. Per germline, CDR1 MDHEN and CDR2 SYDVKM. V lost 2 bases and J 5 bases, leaving 12 bases between the germline ends. The DNA of the CDR3 is TGTGCCAGCAGTTTACCCGGGAGCTCTACCGGGGAGCTGTTTTTT. It is translated as CASSLPGSSTGELFF.

This clone has just a few counts. The chain has TRBV5-1 and TRBJ2-5; D uncertain. The CDR3 runs to 15 residues. The V gene lost 5 bases and the J gene lost 1 base, with 15 bases spanning the gap. CDR1 and CDR2 from the germline V gene are SGHRS and YFSETQ. The CDR3 DNA is TGCGCCAGCAGTTATACCAGCTTATTCCAAGAGACCCAGTACTTC. It encodes CASSYTSLFQETQYF.

Only one count was recorded for this clone. The germline gene is not matched at one end of the junction; a read error may be the cause. Here the CDR3 reads CASSLDRNSEAFF. The DNA for the CDR3 is TGTGCCAGCAGCTTGGACAGGAACTCTGAAGCTTTCTTT. The chain links TRBV7-9 to TRBJ1-1, with 7 bases aligning to TRBD1. The CDR3 extends over 13 amino acids. Germline values: CDR1 SEHNR, CDR2 FQNEAQ (reference sequence).